This T cell receptor (beta chain) was retrieved from a study of identical twins. A single record per CDR3 protein comes from TCRdb applying MiXCR to the 5' RACE reads. The sample lists more than 650,000 distinct CDR3 sequences, 6% to 6.5% occurring once. Germline CDR1 and CDR2: MNHEY and SVGEGT. J gave up 8 bases and V 7 bases, and 12 bases lay outside the gene matches. The length of the CDR3 is 15 residues. This sequence was found in a man aged 18 to 35 in good health. The source material was naive T cells sorted from blood. The chain employs TRBV6-2 or TRBV6-3 and TRBJ2-1; 9 bases fit TRBD2. CDR3 bases: TGTGCCAGCACCCCGGGTAGCGGGAGTGTTGATGAGCAGTTCTTC. Translated: CASTPGSGSVDEQFF.